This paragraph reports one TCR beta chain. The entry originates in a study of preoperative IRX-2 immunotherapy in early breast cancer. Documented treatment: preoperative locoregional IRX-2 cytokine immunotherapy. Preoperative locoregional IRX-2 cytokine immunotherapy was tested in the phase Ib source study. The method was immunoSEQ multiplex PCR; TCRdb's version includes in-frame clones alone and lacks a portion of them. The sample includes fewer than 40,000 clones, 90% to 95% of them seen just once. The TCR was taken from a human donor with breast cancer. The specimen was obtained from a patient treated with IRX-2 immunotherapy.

The CDR3 reads CASSRDSPYEQYF. CDR3 in DNA: TGTGCCAGCAGTAGGGATTCCCCATACGAGCAGTACTTC. The chain recombines TRBV2 with TRBJ2-5, with D unclear. The J call is doubtful: the DNA matches TRBJ2-7 better. This CDR3 spans 13 amino acids. The germline V gene has CDR1 SNHLY and CDR2 FYNNEI.